The T cell receptor (beta chain) under discussion was sequenced for a study of T cells in Graves' hyperthyroidism and ophthalmopathy. It was considered stable Graves' hyperthyroidism when ophthalmopathy did not progress within 18 months. Hyperthyroidism was newly diagnosed in patients aged 18 to 65 (duration under 2 months). The sample holds many counts of this clonotype. Template material for amplifying TCR beta CDR3 regions consisted of RNA transcripts. Researchers ran a first-round RT-PCR on the TCR CDR3 using the HTBI primer set. TCRdb re-called the multiplex PCR reads through MiXCR, storing one row per CDR3 protein. The repertoire holds about 320,000 distinct CDR3 sequences, 16% seen once, with around 35% in the top ten. The origin of this receptor is a man between 25 and 39 years old with Graves' hyperthyroidism. Sequencing was performed on blood.

As DNA, the CDR3 is TGTGCCAGCAGCGAGACTAGCGGGAGCCCTAGTGAGCAGTTCTTC. Residues: CASSETSGSPSEQFF. This chain joins TRBV9 and TRBJ2-1; 12 nucleotides align to TRBD2. CDR1 SGDLS and CDR2 YYNGEE come from the germline V gene. Trimming at V came to 3 bases and at J to 9 bases, leaving 7 bases not matched to a gene. This CDR3 has 15 residues.